This is a list of T cell receptor beta chains from one sample in a study of shared clonotypes between healthy human individuals. Clones were sequenced by immunoSEQ multiplex PCR, and TCRdb holds only the in-frame ones, with some missing. The repertoire holds approximately 340,000 clones, with roughly 70% as singletons. The sequenced material came from memory CD4+ T cells sorted from blood. The receptors derive from a young man in good health. Both conserved end residues are part of each CDR3. The D gene is left open where the match is weak.

d_gene,v_gene,CDR3aa
-,TRBV5-6,CASSSVRGGNQPQHF
-,TRBV28,CASSSYGYTF
-,TRBV5-6,CASSGYAGTGELFF
-,TRBV7-3,CASSPQGNTEAFF
-,TRBV9,CASSVELLGDNEQFF
-,TRBV19,CASSIGLSWGQPQHF
TRBD1,TRBV7-3,CASSLTGGARNTEAFF
TRBD1,TRBV7-9,CASTPGGGNLRTGNTIYF
TRBD2,TRBV7-2,CASSLAPGTIYEQYF
TRBD1,TRBV7-2,CASTPDRGWDEQFF
TRBD1,TRBV7-9,CASSGTGGSYNEQFF
-,TRBV5-1,CASSRDSGANVLTF
TRBD2,TRBV6-6,CASSPPGLDEQYF
-,TRBV30,CAGGFRGQIYEQYF
-,TRBV27,CASRSGLLAKNIQYF
TRBD1,TRBV29-1,CSVAGQGNTEAFF
TRBD1,TRBV20-1,CSGRTGLEQYF
-,TRBV7-2,CASSTRQSYNSPLHF
-,TRBV6-5,CASSYSSTGSGNTIYF
TRBD1,TRBV5-1,CASRPTGDSNQPQHF
-,TRBV2,CASNNRLQETQYF
-,TRBV5-4,CASSFQDSRTDTQYF
-,TRBV7-9,CASSLDFRGNQPQHF
-,TRBV2,CASRDGGRDGYTF
-,TRBV27,CASSLTESFTDTQYF
-,TRBV5-6,CASSLVAAEQYF
-,TRBV18,CASADGTTSSYEQYF
-,TRBV28,CASSLWIRGKNTEAFF
TRBD2,TRBV19,CASSFGLAGGYEQYF
-,TRBV7-2,CASSRKGQLGKETQYF
TRBD1,TRBV7-2,CASSFRGQGDQYF
TRBD1,TRBV7-2,CASSLGQGYGYTF
-,TRBV11-2,CASSYRPDTQYF
TRBD1,TRBV19,CASSIRQGPMYEQYF
-,TRBV28,CASSSADRNEKLFF
-,TRBV7-2,CASSSSGAQTYEQYF
-,TRBV2,CASRGGLEGTHNEQFF
-,TRBV6-6,CASSYSAGNLPEQYF
-,TRBV6-1,CASSEIFAGADTQYF
TRBD1,TRBV7-2,CASSSRQGDTDTQYF
-,TRBV5-1,CASSLEKWDLGSPLHF
TRBD2,TRBV29-1,CSVEDRGTSGLYEQYF
-,TRBV5-1,CASSLLWESTDTQYF
-,TRBV5-4,CASSLPEGPRDEQYF
-,TRBV6-1,CASKEGMDYGYTF
TRBD2,TRBV13,CASSQGLAGDRYF
-,TRBV5-1,CASSLLEVYNEQFF
-,TRBV10-3,CASGSLRDTDYGYTF
-,TRBV2,CASKGGNEQYF
-,TRBV11-2,CASTPPRNTEAFF
-,TRBV6-1,CASGRGTDTQYF
-,TRBV5-1,CASSLELLASSTDTQYF